The next 21 T cell receptor beta chains were all read from a single sample in a study of regulatory T cells in long-lasting Graves disease. Time point of the sample: newly diagnosed GD, antithyroid drugs for less than 3 months. PBMC RNA served as the TCR library source. CDR3 regions were amplified by Arm-PCR using iRepertoire HTBI primers to build TCR beta libraries. MiXCR, run by TCRdb on the multiplex PCR reads, gives a single entry per CDR3 protein. The sample yields approximately 540,000 distinct CDR3 sequences, around 12% seen once. This sample was shared with a second study, whose subject was T cells in Graves' hyperthyroidism and ophthalmopathy.

This material consisted of peripheral blood mononuclear cells (PBMCs), taken at new diagnosis, from a patient treated with antithyroid drugs. The receptors were sampled from a woman younger than 45 with Graves disease.

This clonotype has a handful of counts. This chain uses TRBV5-5 with TRBJ2-3; D might be TRBD2 (5 bases). Germline CDR1 reads SGHKS; CDR2 reads YYEKEE (reference sequence). Trimming removed 2 bases at V and 5 bases at J, with 21 bases between. The CDR3 covers 17 residues. CDR3 loop: CASSLSPAGNRGDTQYF. Written as DNA, the CDR3 is TGTGCCAGCAGCTTAAGTCCCGCCGGGAATCGTGGAGATACGCAGTATTTT.

This clonotype was picked up many times. The chain is built from TRBV2 and TRBJ1-5, with D tentatively TRBD1 (5 bases). Per the germline V gene, CDR1 is SNHLY and CDR2 is FYNNEI. CDR3 length equals 14 residues. Trimming cost V 6 bases and J 4 bases, with 13 bases left between them. CDR3 sequence: CASREGRDNQPQHF. The CDR3 DNA is TGTGCCAGCAGGGAGGGCAGGGATAATCAGCCCCAGCATTTT.

The DNA for the CDR3 is TGTGCCAGCAGTAGAAAAGAGACCCAGTACTTC. Translating it yields CASSRKETQYF. This chain uses TRBV6-2 or TRBV6-3 with TRBJ2-5; D is unresolved. CDR1 and CDR2 from the germline V gene are MNHEY and SVGEGT. The V end was cut by 5 bases, the J end by 3 bases, with 4 bases between. The CDR3 runs to 11 residues.

This clonotype appeared many times. The gene calls are TRBV20-1 and TRBJ2-1; D possibly corresponds to TRBD1 (6 bases). The V end lost 3 bases, the J end lost 7 bases, and 19 bases lay between the germline ends. Germline V gene data show CDR1 as DFQATT and CDR2 as SNEGSKA (reference sequence). The CDR3 runs 15 residues. DNA of the CDR3: TGCAGTGCTAGGCCCTGGGACATGGGGACGAATGAGCAGTTCTTC. Protein: CSARPWDMGTNEQFF.

The chain has TRBV12-3 or TRBV12-4 and TRBJ1-1; D possibly corresponds to TRBD1 (6 bases). The CDR3 totals 16 residues. V gave up 5 bases and J gave up 1 base, with 17 bases separating them. The CDR3 region has the DNA TGTGCCAGCAGTGAAGCCCCAGGGGAGGCGAACACTGAAGCTTTCTTT. As protein: CASSEAPGEANTEAFF.

This clonotype was observed many times. V gene TRBV12-3 or TRBV12-4 combines with J gene TRBJ1-2, with D tentatively TRBD1 (5 bases). CDR3 length: 14 amino acids. V was shortened by 4 bases and J by 5 bases, with 14 bases between the two germline ends. CDR3 sequence: CASSSGGSLYGYTF. The CDR3 DNA follows: TGTGCCAGCAGTTCTGGGGGTAGTCTATATGGCTACACCTTC.

A few counts support this clonotype. A read error is possible here, since a much larger clone lies one base away. The chain joins TRBV27 to TRBJ1-1; D may be TRBD1 (5 bases). Looked up from germline, CDR1 is MNHEY and CDR2 is SMNVEV (reference sequence). Trimming took 0 bases from V and 9 from J, leaving 17 bases between them. The CDR3 is made up of 15 amino acids. Written as DNA, the CDR3 is TGTGCCAGCAGTTTATCCGGAGGGGTGAAGGGAAAAGCTTTCTTT. It codes for CASSLSGGVKGKAFF.

The table lists this clonotype with many counts. The V gene is TRBV20-1, the J gene TRBJ2-1; 8 positions match TRBD2. The ends lost 6 bases at V and 13 bases at J; junction bases unmatched: 11. CDR1 and CDR2 (germline): DFQATT, SNEGSKA (reference sequence). The CDR3 is 12 amino acids. CDR3: CSALGAGGHQFF. As DNA, the CDR3 is TGCAGTGCCTTGGGGGCGGGAGGCCATCAGTTCTTC.

This clonotype was recorded at least ten times. V gene TRBV4-1 combines with J gene TRBJ2-1; D possibly uses TRBD1 or TRBD2 (5 bases each). The length of the CDR3 is 14 residues. Germline CDR1 is MGHRA and CDR2 is YSYEKL. V was cut by 9 bases and J by 7 bases, with 19 bases left in between. CDR3 coding DNA: TGCGCCAGTAGTCAGCCCGCCGAGGGGAATGAGCAGTTCTTC. Its protein is CASSQPAEGNEQFF.

In this sample, this clonotype turned up many times. This chain joins TRBV20-1 and TRBJ1-2, with TRBD1 as a possible D gene (6 bases). The germline gives CDR1 DFQATT, CDR2 SNEGSKA (reference sequence). This CDR3 is 12 amino acids long. V lost 4 bases and J lost 13, with 19 bases in between. The CDR3 sequence is CSATDRLGPATF. The CDR3 DNA follows: TGCAGTGCTACCGACAGGCTTGGCCCGGCCACCTTC.

This clonotype has ten or more counts. The chain couples TRBV11-2 to TRBJ2-5, with 8 bases matching TRBD2. Unmatched junction bases numbered 7, after V lost 5 bases and J lost 5 bases. CDR3 length equals 14 residues. CDR1 is SGHAT, CDR2 FQNNGV, per germline. Written as DNA, the CDR3 is TGTGCCAGCAGCCCCGGGAGGGCCTGGGAGACCCAGTACTTC. Translation gives CASSPGRAWETQYF.

This clonotype was seen many times. This chain connects TRBV27 to TRBJ2-5; 8 bases are shared with TRBD2. Trimming at V came to 8 bases and at J to 7 bases, leaving 15 bases not matched to a gene. This CDR3 region has 15 residues. The germline V gene has CDR1 MNHEY and CDR2 SMNVEV (reference sequence). CDR3 DNA sequence: TGTGCCAGCGGTTCCCTCGGGGGGGTCCAGGGGACCCAGTACTTC. Translation gives CASGSLGGVQGTQYF.

This clonotype was detected many times. The J gene is TRBJ2-5, the V gene TRBV7-9, with TRBD2 matching 7 bases. J gave up 4 bases and V 4 bases, and 6 bases lay outside the gene matches. Germline lookup yields CDR1 SEHNR and CDR2 FQNEAQ (reference sequence). This CDR3 has 14 residues. The CDR3 nucleotides read TGTGCCAGCAGCTGGGCGGGAGCGGGAGAGACCCAGTACTTC. As protein: CASSWAGAGETQYF.

This clonotype was recorded at least ten times. The gene calls are TRBV5-6 and TRBJ2-3; 9 nucleotides agree with TRBD1. Trimming cost V 4 bases and J 3 bases; bases outside gene matches: 6. The CDR3 is 15 amino acids. CDR1 is SGHDT, CDR2 YYEEEE, per germline. The CDR3 region has the DNA TGTGCCAGCAGCAACAGGGGGCAAGGGACAGATACGCAGTATTTT. It encodes CASSNRGQGTDTQYF.

About this clonotype itself: Possible read error: a much larger clone is one base away. This chain connects TRBV10-3 to TRBJ1-4, with 7 bases identical to TRBD1. The CDR3 is made up of 14 amino acids. Germline values: CDR1 ENHRY, CDR2 SYGVKD. The CDR3 coding sequence is TGTGCCACCAGTGAAGACAGGGCTGGTGAAAAACTGTTTTTT. Its translation: CATSEDRAGEKLFF.

The genes are TRBV13 and TRBJ1-2, with 12 bases fitting TRBD1. This CDR3 spans 16 amino acids. Germline CDR1 PRHDT, CDR2 FYEKMQ (reference sequence). Trimming removed 5 bases from V and 4 bases from J; junction bases left unmatched: 8. CDR3 protein: CASSPTGTGGRYGYTF. The DNA of the CDR3 is TGTGCCAGCAGCCCCACCGGGACAGGGGGCCGCTATGGCTACACCTTC.

This clonotype has a count of ten or more. The gene calls are TRBV5-1 and TRBJ2-7, with 7 bases that match TRBD2. The junction had 6 bases not matched to a gene; V was cut back by 0 bases and J by 0 bases. This CDR3 region has 16 residues. Germline CDR1 SGHRS, CDR2 YFSETQ. DNA for the CDR3: TGCGCCAGCAGCTTGGCTAGTAGCGGGTACTCCTACGAGCAGTACTTC. Protein sequence: CASSLASSGYSYEQYF.

The chain has TRBV7-6 and TRBJ2-5; tentative D call: TRBD1 (6 bases). Trimming left V 4 bases short and J 9 bases short, with 18 bases between. The CDR3 sequence is 14 residues long. Germline CDR1 and CDR2: SGHVS and FNYEAQ. DNA for the CDR3: TGTGCCAGCAGCTCCTGGACAGCGACTTATCCCCAGTACTTC. Translation gives CASSSWTATYPQYF.

The chain has TRBV5-4 and TRBJ2-7; a weak D match, TRBD2 (7 bases). V lost 3 bases to trimming and J lost 7 bases, with 20 bases between them. From germline, CDR1 is SGHNT and CDR2 YYREEE (reference sequence). CDR3 length: 15 amino acids. For the CDR3, the DNA is TGTGCCAGCAGCTCGACAGGCGGGAGTGTGGAAGAGCAGTACTTC. It is translated as CASSSTGGSVEEQYF.

This clonotype was counted a few times. This chain connects TRBV20-1 to TRBJ2-7; no clear D. This CDR3 comprises 13 residues. Trimming shortened V by 3 bases and J by 7 bases, and 16 bases separated the two germline ends. Germline-derived CDR1 and CDR2 are DFQATT and SNEGSKA (reference sequence). The CDR3 sequence is CSARGFRRSEQYF. CDR3 nucleotides: TGCAGTGCTAGGGGCTTCCGTCGGAGTGAGCAGTACTTC.

This clonotype was counted between two and nine times. The chain is built from TRBV4-3 and TRBJ2-3; TRBD2 is a possible D gene (5 bases). The CDR3 sequence is 19 residues long. The germline V gene encodes CDR1 LGHNA and CDR2 YSLEER. Deletions cut 0 bases from V and 0 bases from J, with 19 bases between. CDR3 sequence (DNA): TGCGCCAGCAGCCAAGATTTTTTTCCGGAGGCGAGAAGCACAGATACGCAGTATTTT. This sequence encodes CASSQDFFPEARSTDTQYF.